This paragraph reports one T cell receptor (beta chain). No antigen is known for it. In germline, CDR1 is MNHNY, CDR2 SVGAGI (reference sequence). V was trimmed by 3 bases and J by 11 bases, leaving 17 bases between them. There are 13 residues in the CDR3. Libraries were prepared by immunoSEQ multiplex PCR; TCRdb keeps only in-frame clonotypes and omits some of them. In the table there are approximately 170,000 clones, roughly 90% of which are singletons. The data were taken from a study of radiation and T cells in renal cell carcinoma. Sample time point: blood 4 weeks post-SBRT, at nephrectomy. As for treatment: 15 Gy SBRT to primary tumor, nephrectomy 4 weeks later. Nephrectomy followed 15 Gy stereotactic body radiation by 4 weeks. Radiation-treated patients gave blood at baseline, week 2 and week 4. Points from the study as a whole: From baseline, blood top tumor clonotypes peaked at 2 weeks post-radiation.

The origin of this receptor is a woman in her forties or fifties with renal cell carcinoma. This chain uses TRBV6-6 with TRBJ2-7; possibly TRBD1 for D (5 bases). Sequenced here: blood, sampled from a patient whose treatment included radiotherapy and nephrectomy. The CDR3 is CASSYIRRVREYF. The DNA of the CDR3 is TGTGCCAGCAGTTATATCCGCAGGGTAAGGGAGTACTTC.